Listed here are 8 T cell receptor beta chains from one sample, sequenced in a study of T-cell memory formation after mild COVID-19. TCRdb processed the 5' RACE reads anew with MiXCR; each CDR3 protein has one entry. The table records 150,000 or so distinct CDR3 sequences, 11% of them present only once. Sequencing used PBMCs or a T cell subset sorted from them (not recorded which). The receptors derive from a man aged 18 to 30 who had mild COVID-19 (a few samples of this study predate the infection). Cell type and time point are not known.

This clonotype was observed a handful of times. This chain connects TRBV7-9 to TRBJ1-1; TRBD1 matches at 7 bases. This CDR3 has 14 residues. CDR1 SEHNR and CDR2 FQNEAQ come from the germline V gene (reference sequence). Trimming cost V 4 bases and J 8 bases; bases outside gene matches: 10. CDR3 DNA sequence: TGTGCCAGCAGCTCACAGGGGCAAAAGGAAGAAGCTTTCTTT. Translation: CASSSQGQKEEAFF.

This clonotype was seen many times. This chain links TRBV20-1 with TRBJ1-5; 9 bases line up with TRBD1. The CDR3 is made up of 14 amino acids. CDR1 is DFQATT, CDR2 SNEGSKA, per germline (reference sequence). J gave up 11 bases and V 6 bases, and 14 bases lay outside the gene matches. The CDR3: CSAASGQGIRSQHF. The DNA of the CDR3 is TGCAGTGCCGCCTCGGGACAGGGAATACGGTCCCAGCATTTT.

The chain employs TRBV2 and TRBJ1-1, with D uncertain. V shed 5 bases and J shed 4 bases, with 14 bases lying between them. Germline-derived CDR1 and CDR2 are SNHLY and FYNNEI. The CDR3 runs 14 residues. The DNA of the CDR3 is TGTGCCAGCAGTACACCGCCCACCTCCACTGAAGCTTTCTTT. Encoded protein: CASSTPPTSTEAFF.

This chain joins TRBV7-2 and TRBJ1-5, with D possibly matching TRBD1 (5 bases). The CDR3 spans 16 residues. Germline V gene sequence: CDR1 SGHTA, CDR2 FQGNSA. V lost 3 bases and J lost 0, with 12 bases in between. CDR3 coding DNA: TGTGCCAGCAGCTTGCGCGCAGGGTCTAGCAATCAGCCCCAGCATTTT. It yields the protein CASSLRAGSSNQPQHF.

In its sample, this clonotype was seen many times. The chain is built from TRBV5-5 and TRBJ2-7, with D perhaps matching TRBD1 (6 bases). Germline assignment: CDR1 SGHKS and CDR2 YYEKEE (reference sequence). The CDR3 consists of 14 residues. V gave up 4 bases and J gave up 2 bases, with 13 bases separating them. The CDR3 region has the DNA TGTGCCAGCAGCCTTGAGCACAGGGCCTACGAGCAGTACTTC. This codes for CASSLEHRAYEQYF.

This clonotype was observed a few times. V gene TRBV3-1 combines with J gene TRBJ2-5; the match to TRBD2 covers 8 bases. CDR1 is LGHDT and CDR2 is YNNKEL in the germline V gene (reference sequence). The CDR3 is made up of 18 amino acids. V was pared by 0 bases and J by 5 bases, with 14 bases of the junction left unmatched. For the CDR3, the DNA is TGTGCCAGCAGCCAAGAAAGGCGGGGGGCGGGCTTGTTGGAGACCCAGTACTTC. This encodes CASSQERRGAGLLETQYF.

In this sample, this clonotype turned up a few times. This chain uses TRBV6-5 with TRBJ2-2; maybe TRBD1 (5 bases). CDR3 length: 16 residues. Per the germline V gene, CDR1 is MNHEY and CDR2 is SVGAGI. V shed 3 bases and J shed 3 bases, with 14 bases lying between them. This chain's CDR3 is CASSYRGTYDTGELFF. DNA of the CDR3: TGTGCCAGCAGTTATAGGGGCACTTATGACACCGGGGAGCTGTTTTTT.

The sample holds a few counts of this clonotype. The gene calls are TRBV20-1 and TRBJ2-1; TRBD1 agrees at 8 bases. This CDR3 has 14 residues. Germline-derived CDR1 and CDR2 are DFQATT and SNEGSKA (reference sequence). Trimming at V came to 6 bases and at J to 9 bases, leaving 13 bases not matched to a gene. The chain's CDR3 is CSAMMTGAVGEQFF. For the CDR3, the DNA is TGCAGTGCCATGATGACAGGGGCAGTGGGTGAGCAGTTCTTC.